The rows below give T cell receptor beta chains drawn from one sample of a study of OX40 agonist ivuxolimab in advanced cancers. Here immunoSEQ multiplex PCR was the method, and the copy in TCRdb shows in-frame clones only, minus some. The table has tens of thousands of clones, 70% to 90% seen once; the top ten hold less than 0.45%. This material consisted of CD4+ or CD8+ T cells sorted from blood, taken in a trial of the OX40 agonist ivuxolimab. These receptors were collected from an adult with an advanced solid tumor such as melanoma, head and neck, liver or kidney cancer. CDR3s include the opening cysteine and the closing phenylalanine or tryptophan. The D gene is left open where the match is weak. Clone size, where shown, is once, few, many, or a class for clones that have expanded.

TRBD1	once	TRBJ2-3	TRBV7-6	CASSLGTGGLTDTQYF	TGTGCCAGCAGCCTAGGGACAGGAGGCCTCACAGATACGCAGTATTTT
-	-	TRBJ1-3	TRBV7-2	CASSFYRNSGNTIYF	TGTGCCAGCAGCTTTTACAGAAACTCTGGAAACACCATATATTTT
-	-	TRBJ2-7	TRBV6-1	CASSDSPSYEQYF	TGTGCCAGCAGTGATTCCCCCTCCTACGAGCAGTACTTC
-	-	TRBJ2-4	TRBV18	CASSLSTDLDIQYF	TGTGCCAGCTCACTTTCAACGGATTTGGACATTCAGTACTTC
-	-	TRBJ1-1	TRBV10-3	CVIRGEQGDEAFF	TGTGTCATCAGGGGAGAGCAGGGCGACGAAGCTTTCTTT
-	-	TRBJ2-5	TRBV9	CASSVGGLPVETQYF	TGTGCCAGCAGCGTAGGGGGTTTGCCGGTTGAGACCCAGTACTTC
TRBD2	-	TRBJ2-7	TRBV7-2	CASSLELAGAYEQYF	TGTGCCAGCAGCTTAGAGCTAGCGGGGGCTTACGAGCAGTACTTC
TRBD1	once	TRBJ2-7	TRBV9	CASSVENRGEQYF	TGTGCCAGCAGCGTAGAGAACAGGGGCGAGCAGTACTTC
TRBD1	-	TRBJ2-4	TRBV19	CASSITDRGTAKNIQYF	TGTGCCAGTAGTATAACCGACAGGGGGACAGCCAAAAACATTCAGTACTTC
TRBD1	-	TRBJ1-3	TRBV11-3	CASSSRGPGNTIYF	TGTGCCAGCAGCTCCAGGGGGCCTGGAAACACCATATATTTT
-	-	TRBJ1-3	TRBV7-2	CASSPAASGNTIYF	TGTGCCAGCAGCCCAGCAGCGAGTGGAAACACCATATATTTT
TRBD1	-	TRBJ2-7	TRBV25-1	CASSDRTGELNEQYF	TGTGCCAGCAGTGACCGGACAGGGGAACTGAACGAGCAGTACTTC
-	-	TRBJ2-5	TRBV7-2	CATGGVAETQYF	TGTGCCACCGGTGGGGTGGCGGAGACCCAGTACTTC
TRBD1	-	TRBJ1-3	TRBV6-5	CASSYRTGSGNTIYF	TGTGCCAGCAGTTATCGGACAGGGAGCGGAAACACCATATATTTT
-	-	TRBJ2-1	TRBV7-2	CASSLATMRGPAYNEQFF	TGTGCCAGCAGCTTAGCGACGATGCGGGGGCCAGCCTACAATGAGCAGTTCTTC
TRBD2	once	TRBJ2-2	TRBV5-6	CASSPAGGGPNTGELFF	TGTGCCAGCAGCCCGGCGGGGGGTGGCCCGAACACCGGGGAGCTGTTTTTT
-	few	TRBJ1-1	TRBV13	CASSLGLYSSSMNTEAFF	TGTGCCAGCAGCTTAGGCCTCTATTCATCGAGCATGAACACTGAAGCTTTCTTT
-	-	TRBJ1-1	TRBV7-9	CASSSPGGTSTEAFF	TGTGCCAGCAGCTCCCCCGGGGGGACGAGCACTGAAGCTTTCTTT
-	-	TRBJ1-4	TRBV7-2	CASSLTVAYYEKLFF	TGTGCCAGCAGCCTAACCGTGGCGTATTATGAAAAACTGTTTTTT
TRBD1	-	TRBJ1-1	TRBV6-5	CASRDTGGADEAFF	TGTGCCAGCAGGGACACAGGGGGCGCGGATGAAGCTTTCTTT
-	-	TRBJ2-7	TRBV19	CASSSRGANYEQYF	TGTGCCAGTAGTAGCAGGGGGGCGAACTACGAGCAGTACTTC
-	-	TRBJ1-4	TRBV18	CASSPEDEKLFF	TGTGCCAGCTCACCGGAAGATGAAAAACTGTTTTTT
-	once	TRBJ2-1	TRBV5-6	CASSLRLFGYNEQFF	TGTGCCAGCAGCTTGAGGTTGTTTGGGTACAATGAGCAGTTCTTC
-	-	TRBJ2-2	TRBV18	CASSLQGPGELFF	TGTGCCAGCTCACTTCAGGGCCCCGGGGAGCTGTTTTTT
TRBD1	-	TRBJ2-3	TRBV6-5	CASRDRGPTDTQYF	TGTGCCAGCAGGGACAGGGGCCCCACAGATACGCAGTATTTT
-	-	TRBJ2-1	TRBV5-6	CASRVTGTLYNEQFF	TGTGCCAGCAGAGTAACCGGGACCCTATACAATGAGCAGTTCTTC
-	-	TRBJ2-2	TRBV7-9	CASSFLDAGELFF	TGTGCCAGCAGCTTCCTAGACGCCGGGGAGCTGTTTTTT
TRBD1	-	TRBJ1-6	TRBV7-2	CASSLDAQGSSYNSPLHF	TGTGCCAGCAGCTTAGACGCACAGGGGAGCTCCTATAATTCACCCCTCCACTTT
TRBD1	-	TRBJ2-7	TRBV2	CASSTYRDRVPYEQYF	TGTGCCAGCAGTACCTACCGGGACAGGGTTCCCTACGAGCAGTACTTC
TRBD1	-	TRBJ1-2	TRBV11-2	CASSLDRGGASYGYTF	TGTGCCAGCAGCTTAGATCGAGGGGGCGCATCGTATGGCTACACCTTC
TRBD1	-	TRBJ1-5	TRBV27	CASSFAGTGTNQPQHF	TGTGCCAGCAGTTTCGCCGGGACAGGGACGAATCAGCCCCAGCATTTT
-	once	TRBJ1-2	TRBV5-1	CASSPENTAYGYTF	TGCGCCAGCAGCCCGGAAAATACAGCTTATGGCTACACCTTC
-	-	TRBJ2-2	TRBV14	CASSLGGAYTGELFF	TGTGCCAGCAGCCTGGGGGGGGCCTACACCGGGGAGCTGTTTTTT
TRBD1	-	TRBJ1-1	TRBV29-1	CSGLKGQTNTEAFF	TGCAGCGGGCTGAAGGGACAGACAAACACTGAAGCTTTCTTT
TRBD1	-	TRBJ1-1	TRBV10-3	CAISGNGETGAFF	TGTGCCATCAGTGGGAACGGGGAGACAGGGGCTTTCTTT
-	-	TRBJ1-5	TRBV10-2	CASSESGGSSNQPQHF	TGCGCCAGCAGTGAGTCGGGGGGAAGCAGCAATCAGCCCCAGCATTTT
-	-	TRBJ1-1	TRBV2	CASRVRDNTEAFF	TGTGCCAGCAGGGTCCGGGACAACACTGAAGCTTTCTTT
-	-	TRBJ1-1	TRBV5-1	CASSLGDRFGAFF	TGCGCCAGCAGCTTGGGTGACAGATTTGGAGCTTTCTTT
-	-	TRBJ1-1	TRBV6-6	CASSSFTGPGLVAFF	TGTGCCAGCAGTTCGTTCACCGGGCCCGGGCTGGTAGCTTTCTTT
-	-	TRBJ2-2	TRBV6-5	CASTQGGAGTGELFF	TGTGCCAGCACCCAGGGGGGGGCAGGGACCGGGGAGCTGTTTTTT
-	-	TRBJ2-2	TRBV4-1	CASSPPGDIGELFF	TGCGCCAGCAGCCCCCCCGGCGATATCGGGGAGCTGTTTTTT
-	-	TRBJ1-4	TRBV5-8	CASSLVEKLFF	TGTGCCAGCTCCCTGGTCGAAAAACTGTTTTTT
TRBD2	once	TRBJ2-1	TRBV6-6	CASSYGGGYNEQFF	TGTGCCAGCAGTTACGGGGGGGGCTACAATGAGCAGTTCTTC
-	-	TRBJ1-1	TRBV7-9	CASSEGAAHTEAFF	TGTGCCAGCAGCGAAGGGGCGGCCCACACTGAAGCTTTCTTT
TRBD1	-	TRBJ1-2	TRBV27	CASGRQGGFNYGYTF	TGTGCCAGCGGACGACAGGGGGGCTTTAACTATGGCTACACCTTC
-	-	TRBJ1-1	TRBV2	CASSEKLLTLAFF	TGTGCCAGCAGTGAAAAGTTACTGACATTGGCTTTCTTT
-	-	TRBJ1-5	TRBV2	CASSYTLAEPQHF	TGTGCCAGCAGTTACACCCTAGCGGAGCCCCAGCATTTT
-	-	TRBJ1-1	TRBV18	CASSSGLGDTEAFF	TGTGCCAGCTCATCAGGGTTGGGAGACACTGAAGCTTTCTTT
-	-	TRBJ1-2	TRBV6-1	CASSADRRTSTVANYGYTF	TGTGCCAGCAGTGCTGACCGGCGGACTTCCACAGTGGCTAACTATGGCTACACCTTC
TRBD1	-	TRBJ2-7	TRBV7-7	CASSPGTGDSYEQYF	TGTGCTAGCAGCCCGGGGACAGGGGACTCCTACGAGCAGTACTTC
-	-	TRBJ1-2	TRBV4-3	CASSQARAGGLYGYTF	TGCGCCAGCAGCCAGGCACGGGCGGGGGGGCTCTATGGCTACACCTTC
TRBD1	-	TRBJ1-6	TRBV18	CASSLDRESPLHF	TGTGCCAGCTCACTCGACAGGGAGTCACCCCTCCACTTT
-	-	TRBJ1-3	TRBV5-1	CASSSGGSSGNTIYF	TGCGCCAGCAGCTCTGGAGGGAGCTCTGGAAACACCATATATTTT
TRBD1	-	TRBJ2-5	TRBV30	CAWSQTGAETQYF	TGTGCCTGGAGTCAAACAGGGGCGGAGACCCAGTACTTC
TRBD1	-	TRBJ1-6	TRBV11-2	CASSLTGRNSPLHF	TGTGCCAGCAGCTTGACAGGGAGGAATTCACCCCTCCACTTT